Below are 21 T cell receptor beta chains sequenced from a single sample in a study of Graves' ophthalmopathy and Graves' hyperthyroidism. Amplification of the TCR beta CDR3 regions used RNA transcripts (as template). HTBI primers served in a first-round RT-PCR, which a second-round multiplex PCR followed. TCRdb re-called the multiplex PCR reads through MiXCR, storing one row per CDR3 protein. This sample has about 370,000 distinct CDR3 sequences, with about a sixth found just once. Sample: peripheral blood. These receptors all come from a young woman with Graves' ophthalmopathy.

This chain links TRBV6-5 with TRBJ1-1, with a tentative D call TRBD1 (5 bases). Trimming shortened V by 0 bases and J by 5 bases, and 13 bases separated the two germline ends. The CDR3 loop spans 15 amino acids. Per germline, CDR1 MNHEY and CDR2 SVGAGI. CDR3 coding DNA: TGTGCCAGCAGTTACTCAGGGGAGAGTTGGACTGAAGCTTTCTTT. Translated, it gives CASSYSGESWTEAFF.

This clonotype showed up many times. The chain joins TRBV12-3 or TRBV12-4 to TRBJ1-3; no definite D call. The CDR3 runs to 13 residues. Trimming removed 2 bases from V and 5 bases from J, with 7 bases in between. CDR3 protein: CASSLSGRNTIYF. The DNA for the CDR3 is TGTGCCAGCAGTTTATCGGGTAGAAACACCATATATTTT.

V is TRBV6-1 and J is TRBJ1-6; TRBD1 aligns across 8 bases. Germline CDR1 MNHNS, CDR2 SASEGT. The CDR3 runs to 15 residues. Trimming removed 3 bases from V and 6 bases from J; junction bases left unmatched: 4. CDR3 residues: CASSDRTGRNSPLHF. The CDR3 region has the DNA TGTGCCAGCAGTGACCGGACAGGGCGTAATTCACCCCTCCACTTT.

The table lists this clonotype with many counts. As DNA, the CDR3 is TGTGCCAGCAGCCCGGGTATTGCTTGGGAGCAGTACTTC. It codes for CASSPGIAWEQYF. This sequence joins TRBV7-8 and TRBJ2-7; the D is unclear. Germline CDR1 reads SGHVS; CDR2 reads FQNEAQ. With 5 bases removed from V and 7 bases from J, the gap between germline ends came to 15 bases. CDR3 length: 13 residues.

This chain connects TRBV12-3 or TRBV12-4 to TRBJ2-7; TRBD1 matches 12 bases. V gave up 8 bases and J gave up 7 bases; unmatched junction bases: 9. The CDR3 consists of 14 residues. The CDR3 DNA reads as TGTGCCAGCGGTAGGGGACAGGGGGCGGGGGAGCAGTACTTC. It encodes CASGRGQGAGEQYF.

This clonotype appeared many times. The chain combines TRBV2 with TRBJ1-1, with 8 bases matching TRBD1. This CDR3 comprises 15 residues. Germline CDR1 reads SNHLY; CDR2 reads FYNNEI. The trim removed 4 bases at V and 9 bases at J, leaving 13 bases unmatched. For the CDR3, the DNA is TGTGCCAGCAGTGCGGGCCAGGGGGCGGGGGTTCAAGCTTTCTTT. It translates to CASSAGQGAGVQAFF.

This clonotype was counted many times. The rearrangement joins TRBV5-1 to TRBJ1-5; D might be TRBD1 (5 bases). V was pared by 4 bases and J by 2 bases, with 13 bases between. Per the germline V gene, CDR1 is SGHRS and CDR2 is YFSETQ. The CDR3 totals 15 residues. The CDR3 sequence is CASSPGGYGNQPQHF. The DNA for the CDR3 is TGCGCCAGCAGCCCGGGGGGATACGGCAATCAGCCCCAGCATTTT.

V gene TRBV12-3 or TRBV12-4 combines with J gene TRBJ2-4; TRBD2 aligns across 7 bases. The CDR3 contains 16 residues. V lost 0 bases to trimming and J lost 2 bases; unmatched junction nucleotides: 4. CDR3 coding DNA: TGTGCCAGCAGTTTAGCGGGGAGGGATCCCAAAAACATTCAGTACTTC. Translated, it gives CASSLAGRDPKNIQYF.

This clonotype was found many times. The chain recombines TRBV6-2 or TRBV6-3 with TRBJ1-1, with a possible D match to TRBD1 (5 bases). Germline values: CDR1 MNHEY, CDR2 SVGEGT. The ends were cut back, 2 bases at V and 1 base at J, with 26 bases in the middle. The CDR3 has 20 amino acids. In DNA, the CDR3 is TGTGCCAGCAGTTACCCGGAATTGGGCCTTTTCTCGGGGGGGAACACTGAAGCTTTCTTT. Its translation is CASSYPELGLFSGGNTEAFF.

Points on this clonotype: A read error is possible here, since a much larger clone lies one base away. The chain uses TRBV11-2 and TRBJ2-2; 7 positions match TRBD1. Germline V gene sequence: CDR1 SGHAT, CDR2 FQNNGV. There are 15 residues in the CDR3. The CDR3 sequence is CASSEQGLNTWELFF. The CDR3 region has the DNA TGTGCCAGCAGCGAACAGGGGCTGAACACCTGGGAGCTGTTTTTT.

This clonotype was seen at least ten times. This may come from a read error, since a much larger clone is one base off. This chain uses TRBV27 with TRBJ1-5, with D possibly matching TRBD1 (6 bases). The CDR3 totals 14 residues. Germline assignment: CDR1 MNHEY and CDR2 SMNVEV (reference sequence). Trimming took off 6 bases at V and 0 bases at J, with 9 bases between the two ends. The CDR3 DNA reads TGTGCCAGCAGCCAGGGGAATAGCAATCAGCCCCAGCATTTT. Protein product: CASSQGNSNQPQHF.

This clonotype was detected ten times or more. This chain uses TRBV11-2 with TRBJ2-2; D is undetermined. V was shortened by 0 bases and J by 6 bases, with 8 bases between the two germline ends. CDR3 length: 14 amino acids. CDR1 and CDR2 (germline): SGHAT, FQNNGV. CDR3 nucleotide sequence: TGTGCCAGCAGCTTAGATAGGGTCGCCGGGGAGCTGTTTTTT. Translation gives CASSLDRVAGELFF.

The rearrangement joins TRBV6-1 to TRBJ2-2, with 12 bases that match TRBD2. CDR3 length: 17 residues. The germline V gene encodes CDR1 MNHNS and CDR2 SASEGT. Trimming cost V 7 bases and J 4 bases; bases outside gene matches: 10. In nucleotides, the CDR3 is TGTGCCAGCACCGAAACCCCGGGACTAGCGGGCACCGGGGAGCTGTTTTTT. Its protein is CASTETPGLAGTGELFF.

At least ten counts were recorded for this clonotype. The V call is TRBV5-1, the J call TRBJ1-2, with D possibly matching TRBD1 (6 bases). Germline V gene lookup returns CDR1 SGHRS and CDR2 YFSETQ. CDR3 length equals 14 residues. Trimming removed 0 bases from V and 4 bases from J, with 10 bases in between. DNA of the CDR3: TGCGCCAGCAGCTTGGGACAGGCGGTCTATGGCTACACCTTC. It specifies CASSLGQAVYGYTF. The full variable domain, with the rest looked up from reference TRBV5-1 and TRBJ1-2, is KAGVTQTPRYLIKTRGQQVTLSCSPISGHRSVSWYQQTPGQGLQFLFEYFSETQRNKGNFPGRFSGRQFSNSRSEMNVSTLELGDSALYLCASSLGQAVYGYTFGSGTRLTVV.

Ten or more counts support this clonotype. The genes are TRBV6-2 or TRBV6-3 and TRBJ2-7; no firm D call. Per germline, CDR1 MNHEY and CDR2 SVGEGT. The V gene lost 0 bases and the J gene lost 4 bases, with 13 bases spanning the gap. This CDR3 region has 15 residues. DNA for the CDR3: TGTGCCAGCAGTTACTCCGGGCCCGGTGGGTACGAGCAGTACTTC. Translation gives CASSYSGPGGYEQYF.

V is TRBV12-3 or TRBV12-4 and J is TRBJ1-1, with D possibly matching TRBD1 (6 bases). This CDR3 comprises 14 residues. Trimming shortened V by 6 bases and J by 0 bases, and 11 bases separated the two germline ends. The CDR3 sequence: CASSIHRVNTEAFF. CDR3 nucleotides: TGTGCCAGCAGCATACACAGGGTGAACACTGAAGCTTTCTTT.

The chain links TRBV28 to TRBJ2-7, with 7 nucleotides matching TRBD1. Germline trimming cut 4 bases from V and 4 bases from J; bases unmatched to any gene: 4. The CDR3 runs to 13 residues. From germline, CDR1 is MDHEN and CDR2 SYDVKM. The chain's CDR3 is CASSWSGGYEQYF. The CDR3 DNA follows: TGTGCCAGCAGTTGGTCAGGGGGATACGAGCAGTACTTC.

This clonotype was counted at least ten times. CDR3 nucleotides: TGTGCTAGTTCGGGACAGAGTAGCAATCAGCCCCAGCATTTT. Protein sequence: CASSGQSSNQPQHF. The chain links TRBV12-5 to TRBJ1-5, with TRBD1 matching 7 bases. The CDR3 has 14 residues. CDR1 and CDR2 (germline): LGHNT, FRNRAP. The J segment lost 0 bases and the V segment lost 8 bases, leaving 4 bases of the junction unmatched.

This clonotype was counted a few times. Since a much larger clone is just one base distant, this may be a read error. This rearrangement joins TRBV6-5 to TRBJ2-4; D is perhaps TRBD2 (6 bases). The CDR3 is made up of 13 amino acids. Germline CDR1 reads MNHEY; CDR2 reads SVGAGI. The DNA of the CDR3 is TGTGCCAGCACCGGGAGTGCCAAAAACATTCAGCACTTC. It specifies CASTGSAKNIQHF.

This chain links TRBV19 with TRBJ2-7; 9 bases match TRBD1. Germline V gives CDR1 LNHDA, CDR2 SQIVND (reference sequence). This CDR3 is 13 amino acids long. J lost 5 bases, V lost 5 bases, and 4 bases had no gene match. CDR3 sequence: CASSDRDRDEQYF. CDR3 nucleotides: TGTGCCAGTAGTGACCGGGACAGGGACGAGCAGTACTTC. The full variable domain, completed using reference TRBV19 and TRBJ2-7, is DGGITQSPKYLFRKEGQNVTLSCEQNLNHDAMYWYRQDPGQGLRLIYYSQIVNDFQKGDIAEGYSVSREKKESFPLTVTSAQKNPTAFYLCASSDRDRDEQYFGPGTRLTVT.

This clonotype occurred many times. The CDR3 loop is CASRTQTVSNSPLHF. CDR3 DNA: TGTGCCAGCAGGACTCAGACAGTTAGTAATTCACCCCTCCACTTT. This rearrangement joins TRBV12-3 or TRBV12-4 to TRBJ1-6, with a tentative D call TRBD1 (5 bases). Trimming removed 6 bases from V and 6 bases from J, with 15 bases in between. This CDR3 is built from 15 residues.